One sample yielded the 10 T cell receptor beta chains listed below, sequenced in a study of blood T cells in healthy people across ages. PCR was performed a second time for about 7 to 11 cycles using a sample-barcoded 5' primer and a J-beta primer mix. TCRdb reanalysed the 5' RACE reads using MiXCR and keeps one entry per CDR3 protein. The table includes approximately 780,000 distinct CDR3 sequences, around 24% detected once. The same sample was also used in a study of T cells of mothers and their children.

Sequences were obtained from blood. These receptors were obtained from a boy aged 5-17 years in good health.

The rearrangement uses TRBV3-1 and TRBJ2-2, with no clear D. CDR3 length equals 14 residues. From germline, CDR1 is LGHDT and CDR2 YNNKEL (reference sequence). Trimming pared 3 bases from V and 4 bases from J, leaving 9 bases between. The CDR3 reads CASSQLFGTGELFF. CDR3 in DNA: TGTGCCAGCAGCCAGCTATTCGGCACCGGGGAGCTGTTTTTT.

The chain employs TRBV20-1 and TRBJ2-1; D is unclear. This CDR3 region has 14 residues. V lost 0 bases and J 9 bases, leaving 15 bases between the germline ends. Germline V gene lookup returns CDR1 DFQATT and CDR2 SNEGSKA (reference sequence). CDR3 region: CSARDEAAWSEQFF. The CDR3 DNA reads as TGCAGTGCTAGAGATGAGGCGGCCTGGTCTGAGCAGTTCTTC.

This chain connects TRBV6-6 to TRBJ2-7, with D tentatively TRBD1 (6 bases). CDR1 and CDR2 from the germline V gene are MNHNY and SVGAGI (reference sequence). The ends were cut back, 5 bases at V and 4 bases at J, with 18 bases in the middle. This CDR3 has 15 residues. This chain's CDR3 is CASSPDSVSFYEQYF. CDR3 bases: TGTGCCAGCAGTCCGGACAGTGTGAGTTTTTACGAGCAGTACTTC.

The chain recombines TRBV7-6 with TRBJ2-2; D is unclear. CDR3 size: 13 residues. Between the trimmed V and J ends, which lost 2 bases and 8 bases, there was a span of 9 bases. In germline, CDR1 is SGHVS, CDR2 FNYEAQ. CDR3 nucleotides: TGTGCCAGCAGCTTATTCGGGCCGGGGGAGCTGTTTTTT. It yields the protein CASSLFGPGELFF.

This clonotype has a count of ten or more. This chain connects TRBV3-1 to TRBJ1-2, with D possibly matching TRBD1 (5 bases). Trimming shortened V by 0 bases and J by 8 bases, and 10 bases separated the two germline ends. The CDR3 contains 13 residues. Per germline, CDR1 LGHDT and CDR2 YNNKEL (reference sequence). The CDR3 protein is CASSQERRGGYTF. CDR3 bases: TGTGCCAGCAGCCAAGAAAGACGGGGCGGCTACACCTTC. The whole variable domain, filled in from reference TRBV3-1 and TRBJ1-2, reads DTAVSQTPKYLVTQMGNDKSIKCEQNLGHDTMYWYKQDSKKFLKIMFSYNNKELIINETVPNRFSPKSPDKAHLNLHINSLELGDSAVYFCASSQERRGGYTFGSGTRLTVV.

This clonotype has a handful of counts. This rearrangement joins TRBV5-1 to TRBJ2-1; D not resolved. Trimming stripped 1 base from V and 3 bases from J, with 14 bases between. Germline V CDR1 and CDR2: SGHRS, YFSETQ. The CDR3 covers 16 residues. DNA for the CDR3: TGCGCCAGCAGCTTGAGGGCCGATGATCTCTACAATGAGCAGTTCTTC. Translation: CASSLRADDLYNEQFF.

The chain uses TRBV6-6 and TRBJ2-7; 8 nucleotides line up with TRBD1. The germline V gene encodes CDR1 MNHNY and CDR2 SVGAGI (reference sequence). This CDR3 region has 14 residues. The V segment lost 5 bases and the J segment 1 base; nucleotides outside the gene matches: 4. The CDR3 DNA reads as TGTGCCAGCAGTGACTGGGACAGGTCCTACGAGCAGTACTTC. This codes for CASSDWDRSYEQYF.

This clonotype has more than one count but fewer than ten. The rearrangement uses TRBV20-1 and TRBJ1-6; no reliable D call. The germline CDR1 and CDR2 sequences are DFQATT and SNEGSKA (reference sequence). There are 15 residues in the CDR3. Deletions cut 0 bases from V and 1 base from J, with 7 bases between. CDR3 loop: CSARDGRSYNSPLHF. The CDR3 nucleotides are TGCAGTGCTAGAGATGGAAGGTCCTATAATTCACCCCTCCACTTT.

This clonotype occurred once. A read error may account for a junction end that differs from germline. The V gene is TRBV29-1, the J gene TRBJ1-4, with a tentative D call TRBD1 (5 bases). The germline V gene encodes CDR1 SQVTM and CDR2 ANQGSEA. CDR3 length equals 15 residues. The DNA for the CDR3 is TGCAGCGTTGGACCCACGGGGGATCAAAATGAAAAACTGTCTTTT. Encoded protein: CSVGPTGDQNEKLSF.

V and J are TRBV5-1 and TRBJ1-2, with D possibly being TRBD1 (6 bases). The V end lost 4 bases, the J end lost 5 bases, and 15 bases lay between the germline ends. This CDR3 contains 14 residues. Germline loops: CDR1 SGHRS, CDR2 YFSETQ. The CDR3 DNA is TGCGCCAGCAGCGAGTCAGGGGCAGCGTATGGCTACACCTTC. Protein: CASSESGAAYGYTF.